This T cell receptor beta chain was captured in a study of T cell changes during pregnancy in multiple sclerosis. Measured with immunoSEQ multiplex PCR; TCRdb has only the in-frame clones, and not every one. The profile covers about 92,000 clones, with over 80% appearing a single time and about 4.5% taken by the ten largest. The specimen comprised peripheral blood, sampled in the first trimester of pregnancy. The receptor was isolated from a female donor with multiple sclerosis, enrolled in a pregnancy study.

CDR3: CASSSRLAGEETQYF. The CDR3 DNA sequence: TGTGCCAGCAGCTCACGACTAGCGGGGGAAGAGACCCAGTACTTC. V gene TRBV7-9 combines with J gene TRBJ2-5; the match to TRBD2 covers 12 bases. The V gene end was trimmed by 4 bases and the J gene end by 3 bases; junction bases not matched to a gene: 3. In germline, CDR1 is SEHNR, CDR2 FQNEAQ (reference sequence). The CDR3 has 15 amino acids.